This is a list of T cell receptor beta chains from one sample in a study of blood T cell repertoires in COVID-19. The protocol was immunoSEQ multiplex PCR, while the TCRdb copy is restricted to in-frame clones and leaves out a portion. Of about 180,000 clones in the sample, roughly 89% were seen once. The sample was PBMCs or T cells enriched from blood (not recorded which). The receptor set was obtained from a woman in her forties with acute COVID-19. The CDR3 runs from the conserved cysteine through the conserved F or W. Each record gives: clone size, J gene, V gene, D gene, CDR3 DNA, CDR3 protein. D genes are given only for firm matches. Expanded clones get a size class; other rows say once, few or many, or leave the size out.

NA | TRBJ2-1 | TRBV5-6 | NA | TGTGCCAGCAGCTTGGGTCTAGGGGTACAGAATGAGCAGTTCTTC | CASSLGLGVQNEQFF
NA | TRBJ1-5 | TRBV30 | NA | TGTGCCTGGAGTATCCCAAATCAGCCCCAGCATTTT | CAWSIPNQPQHF
NA | TRBJ1-1 | TRBV30 | NA | TGTGCCTGGAGTGCACAGGTGGCGGGGGCTTTCTTT | CAWSAQVAGAFF
NA | TRBJ2-2 | TRBV12-1 | NA | TGTGCCAGCAGCTTGGCCGGCGGGAGCGGGGTGAACACCGGGGAGCTGTTTTTT | CASSLAGGSGVNTGELFF
NA | TRBJ1-4 | TRBV7-2 | NA | TGTGCCAGCAGCCTAAGTGGGGGAGGTAATGAAAAACTGTTTTTT | CASSLSGGGNEKLFF
NA | TRBJ1-3 | TRBV7-9 | NA | TGTGCCAGCAGCTTAGAGCGTTTCCAGGGGATCTCTGGAAACACCATATATTTT | CASSLERFQGISGNTIYF
NA | TRBJ2-7 | TRBV4-1 | TRBD2 | TGCGCCAGCAGCCAAGAGCTAGCGGGAGGGTTCTCCTACGAGCAGTACTTC | CASSQELAGGFSYEQYF
NA | TRBJ2-5 | TRBV30 | NA | TGTGCCTGGAGTGTACTAGACGGTCAGGAGACCCAGTACTTC | CAWSVLDGQETQYF
few | TRBJ2-3 | TRBV5-1 | TRBD2 | TGCGCCAGCAAGCGGGGGGCGGAGAAGACGCATACGCAGTATTTT | CASKRGAEKTHTQYF
NA | TRBJ2-5 | TRBV28 | TRBD2 | TGTGCCAGCAGTTCCCCATCCGGGACGGGAGGAATAGAGACCCAGTACTTC | CASSSPSGTGGIETQYF
NA | TRBJ1-6 | TRBV11-2 | NA | TGTGCCAGCAGCTTAACAATCTCCTATAATTCACCCCTCCACTTT | CASSLTISYNSPLHF
NA | TRBJ1-2 | TRBV3-1/TRBV3-2 | NA | TGTGCCAGCAGCCAAAGGGGAGGAACGGTATATGGCTACACCTTC | CASSQRGGTVYGYTF
NA | TRBJ1-1 | TRBV7-3 | NA | TGTGCCAGCAGCTTAAAGGCGGGGTCTGGCACTGAAGCTTTCTTT | CASSLKAGSGTEAFF
NA | TRBJ2-7 | TRBV5-4 | NA | TGTGCCAGCAGCTTATACCTGGGGGCGCCCGAGCAGTACTTC | CASSLYLGAPEQYF
NA | TRBJ1-1 | TRBV18 | NA | TGTGCCAGCTCTCCCTCGGCACAGCAACCGGGGGGGGCTGAAGCTTTCTTT | CASSPSAQQPGGAEAFF
NA | TRBJ1-5 | TRBV10-3 | NA | TGTGCCATCAGCGGACAGAGCAATCAGCCCCAGCATTTT | CAISGQSNQPQHF
NA | TRBJ2-3 | TRBV7-3 | TRBD1 | TGTGCCAGCAGCCCCGACAGGGGGCGCCCAGATACGCAGTATTTT | CASSPDRGRPDTQYF
NA | TRBJ2-1 | TRBV14 | TRBD2 | TGTGCCAGCAGCCAATTCCCTAGCGGCCAGTACAATGAGCAGTTCTTC | CASSQFPSGQYNEQFF
NA | TRBJ1-1 | TRBV6-6 | NA | TGTGCCAGCGCAAAACTACAGGAGAACACTGAAGCTTTCTTT | CASAKLQENTEAFF
NA | TRBJ2-7 | TRBV7-9 | NA | TGTGCCAGCAGCTTAGGGGGCCCCTACGAGCAGTACTTC | CASSLGGPYEQYF
NA | TRBJ2-7 | TRBV5-4 | NA | TGTGCCAGCAGCTTGGGCAGGGCAATCTCCTACGAGCAGTACTTC | CASSLGRAISYEQYF
once | TRBJ2-1 | TRBV4-2 | TRBD2 | TGTGCCAGCAGCCAAGGGGAGGGCGGTGAGCAGTTCTTC | CASSQGEGGEQFF
NA | TRBJ1-1 | TRBV5-1 | NA | TGCGCCAGCAGTGAACCGGGGGACACTGAAGCTTTCTTT | CASSEPGDTEAFF
NA | TRBJ2-7 | TRBV29-1 | NA | TGCAGCGTTGGGCTTGATAGCGGAGTTACCTACGAGCAGTACTTC | CSVGLDSGVTYEQYF
once | TRBJ1-6 | TRBV28 | TRBD1 | TGTGCCAGCAGTTCAATCCACCTGACAGGGAATTCACCCCTCCACTTT | CASSSIHLTGNSPLHF
NA | TRBJ2-1 | TRBV7-3 | NA | TGTGCCAGCAGCTTACGGCCCCGACTGGAGTCCTACAATGAGCAGTTCTTC | CASSLRPRLESYNEQFF
NA | TRBJ1-6 | TRBV4-2 | NA | TGTGCCAGCAGCCAAGATTTGGCAGGGGTGAATTCACCCCTCCACTTT | CASSQDLAGVNSPLHF
NA | TRBJ2-1 | TRBV12-3/TRBV12-4 | TRBD1 | TGTGCCAGCAGGGGGACAGGGGGCAATGAGCAGTTCTTC | CASRGTGGNEQFF
NA | TRBJ2-2 | TRBV18 | NA | TGTGCCATCACCACAACAGAGAACACCGGGGAGCTGTTTTTT | CAITTTENTGELFF
NA | TRBJ1-1 | TRBV24-1 | NA | TGTGCCACCAGTGTTTCCGGGAAAAAAGCTTTCTTT | CATSVSGKKAFF
NA | TRBJ1-1 | TRBV2 | NA | TGTGCCAGCAGTGAATATAGACTTTTTGAAGCTTTCTTT | CASSEYRLFEAFF